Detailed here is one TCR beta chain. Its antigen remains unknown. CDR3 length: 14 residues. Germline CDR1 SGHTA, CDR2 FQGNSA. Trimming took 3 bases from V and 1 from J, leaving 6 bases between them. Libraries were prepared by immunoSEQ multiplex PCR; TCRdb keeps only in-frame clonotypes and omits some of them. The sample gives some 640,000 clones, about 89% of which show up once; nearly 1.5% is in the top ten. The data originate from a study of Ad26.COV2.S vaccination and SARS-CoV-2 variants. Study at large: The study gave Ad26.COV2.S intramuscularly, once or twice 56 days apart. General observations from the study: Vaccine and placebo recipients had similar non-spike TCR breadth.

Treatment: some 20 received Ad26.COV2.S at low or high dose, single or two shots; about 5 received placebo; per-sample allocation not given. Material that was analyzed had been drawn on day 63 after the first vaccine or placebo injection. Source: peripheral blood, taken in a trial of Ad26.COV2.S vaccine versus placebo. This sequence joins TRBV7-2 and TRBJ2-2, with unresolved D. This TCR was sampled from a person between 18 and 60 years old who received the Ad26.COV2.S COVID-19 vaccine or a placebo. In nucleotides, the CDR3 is TGTGCCAGCAGCTTCGACGGGAACACCGGGGAGCTGTTTTTT. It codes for CASSFDGNTGELFF.